The sequence of this T cell receptor beta chain was determined in a study of CD8+ T cells in alopecia areata. Turning to the study itself: In an open-label trial, patients got 5 to 10 mg tofacitinib twice daily. Study outcomes and limitations: Tofacitinib significantly lowered scalp clonality and expanded CD8+ clones among the top 100.

Extracted from the samples, RNA was reverse transcribed into cDNA to serve as the sequencing template. The protocol was immunoSEQ multiplex PCR, while the TCRdb copy is restricted to in-frame clones and leaves out a portion. The sample has roughly 180,000 clones, about 53% seen once. Trimming cost V 0 bases and J 2 bases, with 8 bases left between them. This CDR3 region has 13 residues. In germline, CDR1 is GTSNPN, CDR2 SVGIG (reference sequence). To note about this clone: Its antigen is undetermined.

Treatment meaning: oral pan-JAK inhibitor, 5-10 mg twice daily. This material consisted of CD8+ T cells sorted from blood, taken at week 24, from a patient treated with tofacitinib. The source is a human donor with alopecia areata. The V and J genes are TRBV30 and TRBJ2-7, with D maybe TRBD1 (6 bases). CDR3 nucleotides: TGTGCCTGGAGTGTAAACAGGGCCTACGAGCAGTACTTC. Its protein is CAWSVNRAYEQYF.